This T cell receptor (beta chain) was sequenced during a study of blood T cells in healthy people across ages. The CDR3 is made up of 17 amino acids. V gave up 2 bases and J gave up 13 bases; unmatched junction bases: 20. CDR1 is PRHDT and CDR2 is FYEKMQ in the germline V gene (reference sequence). Together with a sample-barcoded 5' primer, a J-beta primer mix was included in a second PCR lasting about 6 to 11 cycles. TCRdb ran MiXCR on the 5' RACE reads and lists one entry per CDR3 protein. Here the sample spans around 1,800,000 distinct CDR3 sequences, around 40% being singletons. As concerns this clonotype: The antigen remains unidentified.

Overall study findings and caveats: In the absence of known donor CMV status, changes in expanded clonotypes were possibly confounded. The diversity estimates, figures obtained from one million T cells, were considered underestimates.

Sequenced: blood. This chain uses TRBV13 with TRBJ2-4; 7 bases agree with TRBD1. This clonotype originated in a human donor in good health. Here the CDR3 DNA reads TGTGCCAGCAGCTTATTTGGTAGGGACAGCTCCTACAATGAGCAGTACTTC. It translates to CASSLFGRDSSYNEQYF.